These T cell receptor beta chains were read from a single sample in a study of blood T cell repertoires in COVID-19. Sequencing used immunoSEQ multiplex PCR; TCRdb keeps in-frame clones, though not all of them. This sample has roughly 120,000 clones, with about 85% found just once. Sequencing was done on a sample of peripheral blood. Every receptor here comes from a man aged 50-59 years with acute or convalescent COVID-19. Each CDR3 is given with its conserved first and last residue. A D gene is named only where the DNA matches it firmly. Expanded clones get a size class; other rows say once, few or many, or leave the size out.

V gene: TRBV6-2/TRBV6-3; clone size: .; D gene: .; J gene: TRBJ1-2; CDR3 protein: CASSWSGPSGYTF; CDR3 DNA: TGTGCCAGCAGTTGGTCAGGGCCCTCTGGCTACACCTTC
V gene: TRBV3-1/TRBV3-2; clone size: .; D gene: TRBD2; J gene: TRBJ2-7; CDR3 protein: CASSRPLSGGYEQYF; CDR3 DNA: TGTGCCAGCAGCCGACCGCTCAGCGGGGGCTACGAGCAGTACTTC
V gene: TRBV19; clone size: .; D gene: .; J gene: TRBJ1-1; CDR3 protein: CASRSQFRDTEAFF; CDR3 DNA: TGTGCCAGTAGGAGCCAATTCCGGGACACTGAAGCTTTCTTT
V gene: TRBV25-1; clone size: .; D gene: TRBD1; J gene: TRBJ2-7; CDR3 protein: CASSEYRQGTYEQYF; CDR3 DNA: TGTGCCAGCAGTGAATATAGACAGGGTACCTACGAGCAGTACTTC
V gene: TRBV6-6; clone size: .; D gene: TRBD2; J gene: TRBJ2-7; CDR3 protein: CASRKGGSGGGYEQYF; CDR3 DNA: TGTGCCAGCAGGAAAGGTGGGAGCGGGGGGGGCTACGAGCAGTACTTC
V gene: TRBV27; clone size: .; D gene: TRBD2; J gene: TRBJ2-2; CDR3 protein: CASSLTRRGDTGELFF; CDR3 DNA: TGTGCCAGCAGTTTAACCCGTCGGGGGGACACCGGGGAGCTGTTTTTT
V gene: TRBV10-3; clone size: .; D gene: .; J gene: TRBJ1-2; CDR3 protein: CAISADLTGYTF; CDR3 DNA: TGTGCCATCAGCGCGGACTTGACAGGCTACACCTTC
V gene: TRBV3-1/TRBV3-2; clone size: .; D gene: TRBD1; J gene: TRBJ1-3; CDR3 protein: CASSTTGGSGNTIYF; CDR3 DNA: TGTGCCAGCAGCACTACAGGGGGTAGCGGAAACACCATATATTTT
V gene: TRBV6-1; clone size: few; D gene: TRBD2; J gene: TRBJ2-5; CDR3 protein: CASSELGSGGAGKKTQYF; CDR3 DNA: TGTGCCAGCAGTGAATTGGGGAGCGGGGGGGCAGGAAAAAAGACCCAGTACTTC
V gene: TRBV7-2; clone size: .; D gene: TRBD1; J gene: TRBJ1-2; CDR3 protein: CASSLEEGQGGLGYTF; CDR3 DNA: TGTGCCAGCAGCTTAGAGGAAGGACAGGGGGGTCTTGGCTACACCTTC
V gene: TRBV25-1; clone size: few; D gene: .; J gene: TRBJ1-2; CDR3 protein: CASSGGWDGYTF; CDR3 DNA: TGTGCCAGCAGTGGGGGCTGGGATGGCTACACCTTC
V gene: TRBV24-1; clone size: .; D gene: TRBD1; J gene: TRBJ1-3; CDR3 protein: CATSDWQGAVYF; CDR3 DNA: TGTGCCACCAGTGATTGGCAGGGGGCTGTATATTTT
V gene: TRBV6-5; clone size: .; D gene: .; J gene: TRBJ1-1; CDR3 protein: CASSLQGWGTEAFF; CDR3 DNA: TGTGCCAGCAGTCTCCAGGGGTGGGGCACTGAAGCTTTCTTT
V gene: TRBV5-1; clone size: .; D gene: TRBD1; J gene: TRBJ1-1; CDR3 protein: CASSLEGQGKNTEAFF; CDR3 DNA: TGCGCCAGCAGCTTGGAGGGACAGGGGAAGAACACTGAAGCTTTCTTT
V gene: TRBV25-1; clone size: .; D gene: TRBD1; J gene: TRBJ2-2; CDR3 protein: CASSGQGGNTGELFF; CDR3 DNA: TGTGCCAGCAGTGGACAGGGGGGGAACACCGGGGAGCTGTTTTTT
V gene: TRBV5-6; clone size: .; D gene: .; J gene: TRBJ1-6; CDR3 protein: CASSLGGPNPKNSPLHF; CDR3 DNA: TGTGCCAGCAGCTTGGGGGGCCCCAACCCCAAAAATTCACCCCTCCACTTT
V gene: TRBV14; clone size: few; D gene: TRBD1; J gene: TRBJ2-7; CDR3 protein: CASSHTPRDRGHEQYF; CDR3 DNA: TGTGCCAGCAGCCACACCCCCCGGGACAGGGGCCACGAGCAGTACTTC
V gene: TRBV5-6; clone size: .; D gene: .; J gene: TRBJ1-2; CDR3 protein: CASSPDATGDYGYTF; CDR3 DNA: TGTGCCAGCAGCCCGGACGCAACGGGGGACTATGGCTACACCTTC
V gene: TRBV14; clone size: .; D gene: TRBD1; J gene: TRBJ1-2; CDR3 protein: CASSQGTGARTTYGYTF; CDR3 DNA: TGTGCCAGCAGCCAGGGGACAGGGGCCCGAACTACCTATGGCTACACCTTC
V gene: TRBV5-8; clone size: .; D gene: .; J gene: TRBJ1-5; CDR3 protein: CASSLGAGAEPQHF; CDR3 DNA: TGTGCCAGCAGCTTAGGTGCAGGGGCAGAGCCCCAGCATTTT
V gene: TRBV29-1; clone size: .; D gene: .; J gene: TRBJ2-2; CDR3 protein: CSVPSANTGELFF; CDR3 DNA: TGCAGCGTACCCTCAGCGAACACCGGGGAGCTGTTTTTT
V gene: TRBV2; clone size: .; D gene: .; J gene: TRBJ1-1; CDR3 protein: CASSDGRGHTEAFF; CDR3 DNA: TGTGCCAGCAGTGACGGCAGGGGCCACACTGAAGCTTTCTTT
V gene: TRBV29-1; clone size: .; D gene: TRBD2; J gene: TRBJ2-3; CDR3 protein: CSVEWLAGGVDTQYF; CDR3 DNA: TGCAGCGTTGAATGGCTAGCGGGGGGGGTAGATACGCAGTATTTT
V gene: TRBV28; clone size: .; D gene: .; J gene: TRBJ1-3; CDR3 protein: CASTPIRQPGNTIYF; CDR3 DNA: TGTGCCAGCACCCCCATACGACAGCCTGGAAACACCATATATTTT
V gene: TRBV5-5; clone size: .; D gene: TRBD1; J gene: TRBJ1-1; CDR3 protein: CASSARGTEAFF; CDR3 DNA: TGTGCCAGCAGCGCCAGGGGGACTGAAGCTTTCTTT
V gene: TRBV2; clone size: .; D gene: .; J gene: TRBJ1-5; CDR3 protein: CASSGGGSGQPQHF; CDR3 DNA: TGTGCCAGCAGTGGGGGAGGGTCGGGGCAGCCCCAGCATTTT
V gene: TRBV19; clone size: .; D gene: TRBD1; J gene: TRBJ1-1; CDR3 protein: CASSTHRGNTEAFF; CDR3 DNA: TGTGCCAGTAGTACCCACAGGGGGAACACTGAAGCTTTCTTT
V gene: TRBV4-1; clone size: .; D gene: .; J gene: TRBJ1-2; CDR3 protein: CASSQADGYDGYTF; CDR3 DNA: TGCGCCAGCAGCCAAGCTGACGGGTACGATGGCTACACCTTC
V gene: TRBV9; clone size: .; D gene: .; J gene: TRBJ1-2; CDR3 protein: CASRSEHHWGGGYTF; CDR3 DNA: TGTGCCAGCAGATCAGAACACCACTGGGGCGGTGGCTACACCTTC
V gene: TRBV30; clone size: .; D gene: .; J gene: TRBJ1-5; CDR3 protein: CAWSSPTRSSNQPQHF; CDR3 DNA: TGTGCCTGGAGTTCCCCGACGCGGAGCAGCAATCAGCCCCAGCATTTT
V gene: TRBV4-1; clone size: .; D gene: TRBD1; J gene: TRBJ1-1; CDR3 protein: CASSQLTGGDTEAFF; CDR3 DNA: TGCGCCAGCAGCCAGCTGACAGGGGGCGACACTGAAGCTTTCTTT
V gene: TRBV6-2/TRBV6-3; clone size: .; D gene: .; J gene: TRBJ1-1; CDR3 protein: CASSYNQRTEAFF; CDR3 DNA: TGTGCCAGCAGTTACAATCAGAGGACTGAAGCTTTCTTT
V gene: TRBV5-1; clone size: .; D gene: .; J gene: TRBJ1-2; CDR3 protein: CASSLAGGAFYGYTF; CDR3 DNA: TGCGCCAGCAGCTTGGCCGGCGGGGCCTTCTATGGCTACACCTTC
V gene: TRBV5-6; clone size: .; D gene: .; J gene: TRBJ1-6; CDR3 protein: CASSLRGASLVSPLHF; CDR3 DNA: TGTGCCAGCAGCTTGCGGGGGGCGTCCTTGGTCTCACCCCTCCACTTT
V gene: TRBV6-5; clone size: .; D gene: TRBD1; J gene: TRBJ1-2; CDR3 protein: CASSRPGGSGYTF; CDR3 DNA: TGTGCCAGCAGTCGCCCAGGGGGGAGCGGCTACACCTTC
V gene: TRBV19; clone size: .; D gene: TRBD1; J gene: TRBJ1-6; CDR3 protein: CASSMRPQGTSPLHF; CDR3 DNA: TGTGCCAGTAGTATGCGACCACAGGGGACCTCACCCCTCCACTTT
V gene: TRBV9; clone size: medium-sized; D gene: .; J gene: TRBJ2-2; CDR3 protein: CASSVESRFTGELFF; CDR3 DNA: TGTGCCAGCAGCGTAGAATCGAGATTCACCGGGGAGCTGTTTTTT
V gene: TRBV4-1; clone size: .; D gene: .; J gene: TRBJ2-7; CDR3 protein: CASSQEPRRSYEQYF; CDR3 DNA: TGCGCCAGCAGCCAAGAGCCCCGGCGGTCCTACGAGCAGTACTTC
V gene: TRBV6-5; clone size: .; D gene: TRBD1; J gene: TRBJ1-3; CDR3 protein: CASGDRRNSGNTIYF; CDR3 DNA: TGTGCCAGCGGGGACAGGAGGAACTCTGGAAACACCATATATTTT
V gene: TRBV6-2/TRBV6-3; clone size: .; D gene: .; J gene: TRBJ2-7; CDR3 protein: CASSYPPLGGDNYEQYF; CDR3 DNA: TGTGCCAGCAGTTACCCTCCCTTGGGGGGGGACAACTACGAGCAGTACTTC
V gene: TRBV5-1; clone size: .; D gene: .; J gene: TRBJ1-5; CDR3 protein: CASSLGSGNQPQHF; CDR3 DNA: TGCGCCAGCAGCTTGGGGTCAGGGAATCAGCCCCAGCATTTT
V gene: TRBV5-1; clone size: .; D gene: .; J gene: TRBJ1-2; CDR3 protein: CASSLGGRQVEGRNGYTF; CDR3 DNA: TGCGCCAGCAGCTTGGGCGGTCGACAGGTTGAGGGAAGAAATGGCTACACCTTC
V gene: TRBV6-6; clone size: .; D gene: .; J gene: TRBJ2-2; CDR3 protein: CASNPTGANTGELFF; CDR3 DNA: TGTGCCAGCAACCCGACAGGAGCGAACACCGGGGAGCTGTTTTTT
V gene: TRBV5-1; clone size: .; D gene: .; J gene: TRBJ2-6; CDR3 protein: CASSPGGGANVLTF; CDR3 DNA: TGCGCCAGCAGCCCCGGGGGTGGGGCCAACGTCCTGACTTTC
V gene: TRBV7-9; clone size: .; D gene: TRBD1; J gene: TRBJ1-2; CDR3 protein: CASSVGTGLYGYTF; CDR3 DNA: TGTGCCAGCAGCGTCGGGACAGGGCTTTATGGCTACACCTTC
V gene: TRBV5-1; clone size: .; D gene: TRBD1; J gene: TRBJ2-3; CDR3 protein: CASRIGQGADTQYF; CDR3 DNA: TGCGCCAGCCGGATCGGACAGGGAGCGGATACGCAGTATTTT